This T cell receptor (beta chain) was captured in a study of shared clonotypes between healthy human individuals. With respect to this clone: Its antigen is unknown.

The CDR3 totals 15 residues. Per the germline V gene, CDR1 is SEHNR and CDR2 is FQNEAQ (reference sequence). Deletions cut 1 base from V and 7 bases from J, with 14 bases between. The study ran the assay at deep level. Per the study methods: Owing to the provision of junction-only sequences devoid of quality scores by immunoSEQ, filtering differed. Generated by immunoSEQ multiplex PCR, the TCRdb table keeps only in-frame clones and is missing some. That table furnishes V, J and clone size, whereas the DNA furnished D and trimming. In the table there are about 510,000 clones, over 60% of which are singletons. Study-level findings and limits: Sequencing depth was expected to influence donor clonotype sharing.

This chain links TRBV7-9 with TRBJ2-1; perhaps D is TRBD1 or TRBD2 (5 bases each). What was sequenced was PBMCs. This receptor was obtained from a middle-aged woman in good health. Some clones in this sample may be carry-over from other donors' samples. Here the CDR3 DNA reads TGTGCCAGCAGCTTAGTTCGGGGACGAAAGAATGAGCAGTTCTTC. Translation gives CASSLVRGRKNEQFF.